This passage covers 6 T cell receptor beta chains from one sample sequenced in a study of blood T cells in healthy people across ages. The authors ran a second PCR of about 6 to 11 cycles using a sample-barcoded 5' primer and a J-beta primer mix. From the 5' RACE reads, TCRdb called clonotypes with MiXCR, one entry per CDR3 protein. The sample lists 600,000 or so distinct CDR3 sequences; around 21% were seen once. Sequencing input: blood. These receptors originate from a man in his sixties or seventies in good health.

The rearrangement links TRBV10-3 to TRBJ2-3; D is possibly TRBD1 or TRBD2 (6 bases each). The CDR3 has 15 residues. The ends were cut back, 5 bases at V and 6 bases at J, with 18 bases in the middle. The germline V gene encodes CDR1 ENHRY and CDR2 SYGVKD. CDR3 nucleotides: TGTGCCATCAGTAGTACAGGGCCCGGGGGTGATACGCAGTATTTT. Its translation: CAISSTGPGGDTQYF.

The J gene is TRBJ2-2, the V gene TRBV5-1; 9 bases align to TRBD2. The CDR3 loop spans 18 amino acids. The trim removed 7 bases at V and 0 bases at J, leaving 13 bases unmatched. Per the germline V gene, CDR1 is SGHRS and CDR2 is YFSETQ. CDR3 protein: CASLGGSGSPANTGELFF. The CDR3 DNA reads as TGCGCCAGCTTGGGGGGTAGCGGGAGCCCCGCGAACACCGGGGAGCTGTTTTTT.

This clonotype was recorded at least ten times. The rearrangement links TRBV4-1 to TRBJ2-5; TRBD1 is a possible D gene (6 bases). This CDR3 is built from 15 residues. Germline CDR1 is MGHRA and CDR2 is YSYEKL. Trimming stripped 5 bases from V and 5 bases from J, with 18 bases between. The CDR3 loop is CASSYRTVWGETQYF. The CDR3, as DNA: TGCGCCAGCAGCTATCGGACAGTATGGGGGGAGACCCAGTACTTC.

Only a few counts were recorded for this clonotype. CDR3 amino acids: CASRSGGSGANVLTF. CDR3 nucleotides: TGTGCCAGCAGAAGTGGAGGCTCTGGGGCCAACGTCCTGACTTTC. The chain links TRBV6-1 to TRBJ2-6; possibly TRBD2 for D (5 bases). The V gene's germline CDR1 is MNHNS and CDR2 SASEGT. The ends were cut back, 6 bases at V and 0 bases at J, with 9 bases in the middle. The CDR3 loop spans 15 amino acids.

A note on this clonotype: No conserved phenylalanine or tryptophan ends this CDR3, so it is likely a read error. This chain uses TRBV11-2 with TRBJ2-3; 10 bases match TRBD2. The CDR3 contains 15 residues. Germline values: CDR1 SGHAT, CDR2 FQNNGV. Trimming took 3 bases from V and 5 from J; bases not matched to a gene: 5. CDR3 residues: CASSFALAGVDTQYL. In DNA, the CDR3 is TGTGCCAGCAGCTTCGCGCTAGCGGGAGTAGATACGCAGTATCTT.

This clonotype came up once. The chain carries TRBV5-1 and TRBJ2-7; the D is unclear. CDR1 and CDR2 (germline): SGHRS, YFSETQ. V shed 0 bases and J shed 2 bases, with 12 bases lying between them. This CDR3 region has 15 residues. The CDR3 DNA sequence: TGCGCCAGCAGCTTGGACAGTACCTCGGCCTACGAGCAGTACTTC. Amino acid sequence: CASSLDSTSAYEQYF.